This record covers a single T cell receptor beta chain. Its target antigen remains unknown. Per-base qualities were not stored, and no clone one base away is much larger. The data stem from a study of T-cell memory formation after mild COVID-19 listed by TCRdb under 2021. Regarding the research as a whole: TCR sequence clusters from the two donors were found to be largely donor specific. Two young, previously healthy adult volunteers made up the cohort, one male and one female. T-cell clones expanding and contracting after mild COVID-19 in a couple of donors were tracked by longitudinal TCRalpha and TCRbeta repertoire sequencing. The full study reports these points: Only a couple of mild cases were covered by the study, and larger cohorts that include severe cases with pre-infection samples were considered necessary. Some responding clones were found in pre-infection memory, which suggests that pre-existing cross-reactive memory T cells took part in the SARS-CoV-2 response. SARS-CoV-2 specificity of the second-wave clones peaking on day 37 was not confirmed. Contracting CD4+ clones appeared mostly in the CM and EM memory subsets, whereas CD8+ clones were enriched in EMRA. Clones contracting from day 15 to 85 had balanced CD4/CD8 phenotypes, while a second wave expanding from day 15 to 37 was biased towards CD4+.

These reads were obtained on an Illumina NovaSeq 6000. TCRalpha and TCRbeta cDNA libraries were built by 5'RACE with constant-segment primers, adding sample barcodes and unique molecular identifiers. Trizol reagent was used to extract RNA from every sample. Libraries were amplified in two PCR steps, with a second sample barcode and Illumina TruSeq adapters added in the second step. Sequencing of the libraries was done on an Illumina NovaSeq, producing 2 x 150 bp paired-end reads. For the original study's pipeline: Reads were demultiplexed and collapsed into UMI-guided consensus sequences with migec v1.2.7. Using mixcr v2.1.11, UMI consensuses were aligned to TRA and TRB V and J templates and then assembled into clonotypes. A clonotype was counted as expanded or contracted only when both edgeR and NoisET called the clonotype significant, with the noise models trained on biological replicates. For edgeR calls, a false discovery rate-adjusted p below 0.01 and a log2 fold-change threshold of 1 were applied. As an exploratory analysis of dynamics, max-normalized trajectories of the 1000 most abundant clonotypes were examined by PCA with hierarchical clustering. Separately sequenced CD4+ and CD8+ repertoires were used to assign a CD4 or CD8 phenotype to each responding clone. The raw public reads went through TCRdb reprocessing: fastp at Q25, MiXCR clone calling, in-frame beta chains kept. Rows are combined by CDR3 protein, so each entry shows the most common genes and DNA. The V and J calls were determined by TCRdb, not by the authors. This sample is represented by hundreds of thousands of distinct CDR3 sequences; about 16% of them were singletons. The biggest ten clones account for 20% to 25% of the sample.

Ficoll-Paque density gradient centrifugation was used to isolate PBMCs. The junction shows trimming of 2 bases on V and 6 bases on J, and the gene matches do not reach 3 bases of it. From the cysteine up to the phenylalanine, the CDR3 has a length of 13 residues. CDR3 DNA is the only sequence kept; it has 39 bases, read in frame from the first base. This chain joins TRBV12-3 or TRBV12-4 to TRBJ2-5; 7 of the junction bases match TRBD1. Sample: PBMCs or a T cell subset sorted from them (not recorded which). The sequence derives from a man younger than 30 who had mild COVID-19 (a few samples of this study predate the infection). The sample titles of this study are shuffled in the database, so cell type and time point are left out; the donor was told from shared clones. The encoded CDR3 is CASSLTGAKTQYF. Read as DNA, the sequence is TGTGCCAGCAGTTTAACAGGGGCTAAGACCCAGTACTTC.